The 9 T cell receptor beta chains reported below all come from one sample, sequenced in a study of shared clonotypes between healthy human individuals. Positive CCR7 selection of CD45RO-negative cells yielded the naive CD8 cells, and terminally differentiated effector memory CD45RA+ cells were excluded. Assay used: immunoSEQ multiplex PCR; TCRdb lists only in-frame clones, some missing. The repertoire has about 2 million clones, 85% to 95% of them found once; the top ten carry roughly 1.2%. The specimen was naive CD8+ T cells sorted from blood. These receptors were collected from a young man in good health.

The chain combines TRBV11-2 with TRBJ2-1; tentative D call: TRBD1 (5 bases). The CDR3 is 15 residues long. Looked up from germline, CDR1 is SGHAT and CDR2 is FQNNGV. V was cut by 5 bases and J by 4 bases, with 15 bases left in between. The CDR3 protein is CASSPGHIPYNEQFF. The CDR3, as DNA: TGTGCCAGCAGCCCAGGACACATACCTTACAATGAGCAGTTCTTC.

This clone was observed a single time. The chain is built from TRBV7-8 and TRBJ2-7, with D possibly being TRBD2 (6 bases). The CDR3 is 14 amino acids. Germline CDR1 is SGHVS and CDR2 is FQNEAQ. V was clipped by 4 bases and J by 2 bases, with 12 bases between them. The CDR3 sequence is CASSSPGLAYEQYF. CDR3 sequence (DNA): TGTGCCAGCAGCTCCCCGGGACTCGCCTACGAGCAGTACTTC. Together with reference TRBV7-8 and TRBJ2-7, the CDR3 gives the full variable domain: GAGVSQSPRYKVAKRGQDVALRCDPISGHVSLFWYQQALGQGPEFLTYFQNEAQLDKSGLPSDRFFAERPEGSVSTLKIQRTQQEDSAVYLCASSSPGLAYEQYFGPGTRLTVT.

In its sample, this clone was seen once. The chain couples TRBV2 to TRBJ2-7; no clear D. With 6 bases removed from V and 6 bases from J, the gap between germline ends came to 21 bases. Per germline, CDR1 SNHLY and CDR2 FYNNEI. The CDR3 runs 15 residues. In DNA, the CDR3 is TGTGCCAGCAGCTCGGGCCAAGGGATGGGTGGCGAGCAGTACTTC. Residues: CASSSGQGMGGEQYF.

The chain has TRBV14 and TRBJ2-1, with D possibly TRBD1 on 5 matching bases. The CDR3 is 15 residues long. Germline CDR1 SGHDN, CDR2 FVKESK. Trimming cost V 3 bases and J 9 bases, with 18 bases left between them. CDR3 loop: CASSQGLSRAPEQFF. Here the CDR3 DNA reads TGTGCCAGCAGCCAGGGCCTTTCCAGGGCTCCTGAGCAGTTCTTC.

The genes are TRBV19 and TRBJ1-1; 7 bases map to TRBD1. CDR3 length equals 14 residues. Germline assignment: CDR1 LNHDA and CDR2 SQIVND (reference sequence). V trimming: 4 bases; J trimming: 6 bases; junction bases outside the gene matches: 8. The CDR3: CASSRETGLPEAFF. CDR3 DNA: TGTGCCAGTAGTAGGGAGACAGGGCTCCCTGAAGCTTTCTTT.

Worth noting for this clone: In the same sample, other DNA sequences code for this CDR3. The chain uses TRBV27 and TRBJ1-1; D not resolved. The CDR3 has 14 residues. Deletions cut 6 bases from V and 1 base from J, with 12 bases between. From germline, CDR1 is MNHEY and CDR2 SMNVEV (reference sequence). The CDR3 reads CASSLLAENTEAFF. Written as DNA, the CDR3 is TGTGCCAGCAGCCTCCTGGCAGAGAACACTGAAGCTTTCTTT.

V usage is TRBV2 and J usage is TRBJ1-4, with D perhaps TRBD1 (6 bases). The V gene's germline CDR1 is SNHLY and CDR2 FYNNEI. The germline V and J ends were trimmed by 7 bases and 4 bases, with 10 bases remaining between them. CDR3 size: 13 residues. CDR3 sequence: CASTWTVNEKLFF. The CDR3 DNA sequence: TGTGCCAGCACGTGGACAGTTAATGAAAAACTGTTTTTT.

The chain is built from TRBV10-2 and TRBJ2-1, with no clear D. Germline V gene sequence: CDR1 WSHSY, CDR2 SAAADI. CDR3 length: 13 residues. V was clipped by 6 bases and J by 3 bases, with 9 bases between them. The CDR3 DNA reads TGCGCCAGCAGGGACGACCTCTACAATGAGCAGTTCTTC. Protein product: CASRDDLYNEQFF.

The chain joins TRBV4-1 to TRBJ1-1, with 7 bases identical to TRBD1. With 5 bases clipped from V and 10 bases from J, the junction kept 10 bases outside the gene matches. The CDR3 runs 13 residues. The germline V gene has CDR1 MGHRA and CDR2 YSYEKL. For the CDR3, the DNA is TGCGCCAGCAGCTCCTCCGGGACAGCAAGAGCTTTCTTT. It encodes CASSSSGTARAFF.